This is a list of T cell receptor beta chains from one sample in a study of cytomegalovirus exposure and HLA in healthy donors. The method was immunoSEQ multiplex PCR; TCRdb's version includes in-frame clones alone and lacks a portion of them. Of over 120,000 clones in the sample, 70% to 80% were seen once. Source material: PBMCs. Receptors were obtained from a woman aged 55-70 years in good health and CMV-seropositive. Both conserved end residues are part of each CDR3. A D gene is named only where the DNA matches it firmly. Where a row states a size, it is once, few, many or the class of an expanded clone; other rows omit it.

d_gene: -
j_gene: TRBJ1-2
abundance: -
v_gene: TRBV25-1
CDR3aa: CASSEGLPPYGYTF
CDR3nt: TGTGCCAGCAGTGAGGGCCTCCCCCCCTATGGCTACACCTTC

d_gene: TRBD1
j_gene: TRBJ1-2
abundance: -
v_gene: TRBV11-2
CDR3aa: CASSSGQADYGYTF
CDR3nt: TGTGCCAGCAGCTCCGGACAGGCGGACTATGGCTACACCTTC

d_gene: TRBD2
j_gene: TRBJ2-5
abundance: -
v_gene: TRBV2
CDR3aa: CASSGTSGYQETQYF
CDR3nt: TGTGCCAGCAGCGGGACTAGCGGATATCAAGAGACCCAGTACTTC

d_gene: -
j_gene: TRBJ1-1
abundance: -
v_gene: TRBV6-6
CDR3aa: CASSYETGEAFF
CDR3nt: TGTGCCAGCAGTTACGAGACAGGCGAAGCTTTCTTT

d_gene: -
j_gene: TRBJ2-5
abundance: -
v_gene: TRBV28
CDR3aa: CATHKIQETQYF
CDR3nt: TGTGCCACCCACAAGATCCAAGAGACCCAGTACTTC

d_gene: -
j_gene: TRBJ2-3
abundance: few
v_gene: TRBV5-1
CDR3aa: CASSLEALKTDTQYF
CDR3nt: TGCGCCAGCAGCTTGGAAGCACTCAAGACAGATACGCAGTATTTT

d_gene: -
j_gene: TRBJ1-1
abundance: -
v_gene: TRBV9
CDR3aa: CASSVGIAAVNTEAFF
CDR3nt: TGTGCCAGCAGCGTAGGGATCGCGGCAGTGAACACTGAAGCTTTCTTT

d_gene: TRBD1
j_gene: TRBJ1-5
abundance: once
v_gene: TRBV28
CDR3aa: CASSLGVSGGFNQPQHF
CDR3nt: TGTGCCAGCTCTTTGGGGGTGTCAGGGGGCTTTAATCAGCCCCAGCATTTT

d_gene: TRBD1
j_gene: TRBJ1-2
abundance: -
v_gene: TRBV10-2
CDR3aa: CASTLGTGHGYTF
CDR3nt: TGCGCCAGCACTCTCGGGACAGGGCACGGCTACACCTTC

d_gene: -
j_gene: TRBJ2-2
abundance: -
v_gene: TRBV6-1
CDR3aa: CASSNLRGGGELFF
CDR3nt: TGTGCCAGCAGTAACCTAAGGGGGGGCGGGGAGCTGTTTTTT

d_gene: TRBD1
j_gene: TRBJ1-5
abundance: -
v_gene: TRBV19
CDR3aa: CASSSTLTGDQPQHF
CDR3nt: TGTGCCAGTAGTTCTACGTTGACAGGGGATCAGCCCCAGCATTTT

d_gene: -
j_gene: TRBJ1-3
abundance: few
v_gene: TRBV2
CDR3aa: CASSAGTPSSGNTIYF
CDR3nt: TGTGCCAGCAGTGCCGGGACACCGAGCTCTGGAAACACCATATATTTT

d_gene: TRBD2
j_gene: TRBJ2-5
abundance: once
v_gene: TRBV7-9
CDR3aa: CASSPRGAGVSETQYF
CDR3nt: TGTGCCAGCAGCCCCCGCGGAGCGGGAGTGTCAGAGACCCAGTACTTC

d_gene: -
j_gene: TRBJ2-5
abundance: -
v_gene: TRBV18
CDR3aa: CASSPRGAETQYF
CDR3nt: TGTGCCAGCTCACCTAGGGGCGCGGAGACCCAGTACTTC

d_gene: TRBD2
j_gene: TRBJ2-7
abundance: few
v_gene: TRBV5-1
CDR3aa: CASSLGTSGIYSYEQYF
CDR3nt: TGCGCCAGCAGCTTGGGTACTAGCGGGATTTACAGCTACGAGCAGTACTTC

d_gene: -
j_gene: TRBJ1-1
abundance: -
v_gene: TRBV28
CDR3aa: CASSSGALNTEAFF
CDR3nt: TGTGCCAGCAGCTCTGGGGCGCTGAACACTGAAGCTTTCTTT

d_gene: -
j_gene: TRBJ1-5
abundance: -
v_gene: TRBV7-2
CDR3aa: CASSLEANQPQHF
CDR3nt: TGTGCCAGCAGCTTGGAAGCGAATCAGCCCCAGCATTTT

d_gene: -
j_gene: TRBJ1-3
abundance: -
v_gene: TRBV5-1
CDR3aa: CASKEDNSGNTIYF
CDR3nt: TGCGCCAGCAAAGAGGATAACTCTGGAAACACCATATATTTT

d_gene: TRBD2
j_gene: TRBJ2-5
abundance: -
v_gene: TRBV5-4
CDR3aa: CASSPRGGLETQYF
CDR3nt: TGTGCCAGCAGCCCGCGCGGGGGGCTGGAGACCCAGTACTTC

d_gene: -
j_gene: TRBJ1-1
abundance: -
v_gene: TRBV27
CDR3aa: CASSLDRSGLGAFF
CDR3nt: TGTGCCAGCAGTCTCGACAGGAGTGGTCTCGGAGCTTTCTTT

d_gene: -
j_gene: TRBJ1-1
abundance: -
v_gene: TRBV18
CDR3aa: CASSPVKGAEAFF
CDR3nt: TGTGCCAGCTCACCAGTCAAGGGGGCTGAAGCTTTCTTT

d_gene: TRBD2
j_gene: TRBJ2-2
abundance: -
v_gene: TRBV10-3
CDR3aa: CAISPLAGANTGELFF
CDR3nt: TGTGCCATCAGTCCTCTAGCGGGTGCGAACACCGGGGAGCTGTTTTTT

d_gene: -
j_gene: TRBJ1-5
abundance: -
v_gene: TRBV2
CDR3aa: CASSPTWNQPQHF
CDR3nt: TGTGCCAGCAGCCCCACATGGAATCAGCCCCAGCATTTT

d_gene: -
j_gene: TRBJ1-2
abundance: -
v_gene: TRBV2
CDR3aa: CAPTPKGDYGYTF
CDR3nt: TGTGCCCCAACCCCCAAAGGGGACTATGGCTACACCTTC

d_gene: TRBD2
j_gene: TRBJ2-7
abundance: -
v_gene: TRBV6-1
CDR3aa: CASSTSGGISYEQYF
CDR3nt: TGTGCCAGCAGTACTAGCGGGGGAATCTCCTACGAGCAGTACTTC

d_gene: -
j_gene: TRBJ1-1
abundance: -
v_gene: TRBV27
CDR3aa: CASSLSRNTEAFF
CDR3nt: TGTGCCAGCAGCCTCAGTCGGAACACTGAAGCTTTCTTT

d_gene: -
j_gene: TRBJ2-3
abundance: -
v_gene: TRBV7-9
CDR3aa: CASSLAPRSTDTQYF
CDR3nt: TGTGCCAGCAGCTTAGCCCCCCGGTCCACAGATACGCAGTATTTT

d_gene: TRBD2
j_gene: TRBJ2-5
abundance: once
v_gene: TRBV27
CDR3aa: CASSSVLAGGETQYF
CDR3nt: TGTGCCAGCAGTTCGGTACTAGCGGGAGGGGAGACCCAGTACTTC

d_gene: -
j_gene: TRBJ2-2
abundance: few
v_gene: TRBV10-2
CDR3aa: CASSGDLKNTGELFF
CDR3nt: TGCGCCAGCAGCGGGGACTTGAAAAACACCGGGGAGCTGTTTTTT

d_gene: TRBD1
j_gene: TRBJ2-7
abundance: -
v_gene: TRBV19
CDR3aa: CASSRDRAYEQYF
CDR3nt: TGTGCCAGTAGCCGCGACAGGGCCTACGAGCAGTACTTC

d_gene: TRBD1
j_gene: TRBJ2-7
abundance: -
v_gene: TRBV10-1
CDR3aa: CASSRDRAYEQYF
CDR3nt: TGCGCCAGCAGTAGGGACAGAGCCTACGAGCAGTACTTC

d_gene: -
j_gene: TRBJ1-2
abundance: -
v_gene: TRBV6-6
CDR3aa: CASSYDSQNGYTF
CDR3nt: TGTGCCAGCAGTTACGACAGTCAAAATGGCTACACCTTC

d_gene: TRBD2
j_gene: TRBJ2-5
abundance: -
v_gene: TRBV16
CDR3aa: CASSRIQLAGGQETQYF
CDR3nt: TGTGCCAGCAGCCGGATACAACTAGCGGGAGGGCAAGAGACCCAGTACTTC

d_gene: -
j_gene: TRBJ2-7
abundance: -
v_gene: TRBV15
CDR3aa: CATAAGDRAGEQYF
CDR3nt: TGTGCCACCGCAGCGGGGGACAGGGCTGGGGAGCAGTACTTC

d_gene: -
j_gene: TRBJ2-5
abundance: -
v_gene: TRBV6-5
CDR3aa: CASSRAVEDRATQYF
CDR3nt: TGTGCCAGCAGTCGCGCAGTGGAGGATCGGGCGACCCAGTACTTC

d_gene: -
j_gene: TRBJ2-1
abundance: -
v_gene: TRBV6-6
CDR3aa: CASKEPGVYNEQFF
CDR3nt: TGTGCCAGCAAAGAGCCGGGAGTATACAATGAGCAGTTCTTC

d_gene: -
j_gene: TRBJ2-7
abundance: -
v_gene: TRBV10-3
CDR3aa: CAITPGLASHEQYF
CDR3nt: TGTGCCATCACCCCGGGACTGGCCTCCCACGAGCAGTACTTC

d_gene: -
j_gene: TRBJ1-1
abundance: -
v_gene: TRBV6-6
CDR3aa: CASSGREAAAFF
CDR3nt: TGTGCCAGCAGCGGGAGGGAGGCCGCAGCTTTCTTT

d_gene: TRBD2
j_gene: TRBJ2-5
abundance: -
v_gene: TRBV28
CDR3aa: CASRTSGRQETQYF
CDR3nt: TGTGCCAGCAGGACTAGCGGGAGACAGGAGACCCAGTACTTC

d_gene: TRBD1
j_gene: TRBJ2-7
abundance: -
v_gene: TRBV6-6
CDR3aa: CASSRQGARNEQYF
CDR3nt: TGTGCCAGCAGTCGACAGGGGGCGAGGAACGAGCAGTACTTC

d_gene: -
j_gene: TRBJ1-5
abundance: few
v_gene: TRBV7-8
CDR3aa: CASSLGQRNQPQHF
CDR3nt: TGTGCCAGCAGCTTAGGACAGCGCAATCAGCCCCAGCATTTT

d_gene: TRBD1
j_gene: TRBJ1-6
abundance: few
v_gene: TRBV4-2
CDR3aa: CASRLRWDRDLSPLHF
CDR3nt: TGTGCCAGCAGACTTCGATGGGACAGGGATTTGTCACCCCTCCACTTT

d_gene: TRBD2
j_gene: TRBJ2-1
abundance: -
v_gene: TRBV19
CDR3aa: CATRTPSGLYNEQFF
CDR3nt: TGTGCCACCCGAACCCCTAGCGGACTATACAATGAGCAGTTCTTC

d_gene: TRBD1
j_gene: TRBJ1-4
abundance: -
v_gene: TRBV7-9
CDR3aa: CASSPGQVNEKLFF
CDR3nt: TGTGCCAGCAGCCCAGGACAGGTTAATGAAAAACTGTTTTTT

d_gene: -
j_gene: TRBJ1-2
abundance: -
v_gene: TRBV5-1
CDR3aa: CASSLTTTGSYGYTF
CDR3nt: TGCGCCAGCAGCTTAACGACGACAGGTTCCTATGGCTACACCTTC

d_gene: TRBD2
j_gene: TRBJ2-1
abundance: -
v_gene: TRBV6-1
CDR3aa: CASTSDGDYNEQFF
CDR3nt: TGTGCCAGTACTAGCGACGGGGACTACAATGAGCAGTTCTTC

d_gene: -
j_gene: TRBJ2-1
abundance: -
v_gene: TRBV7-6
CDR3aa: CASSPGSEQFF
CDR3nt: TGTGCCAGCAGCCCCGGGTCCGAGCAGTTCTTC

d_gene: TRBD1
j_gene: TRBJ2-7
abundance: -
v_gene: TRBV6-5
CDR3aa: CASSFGTGTYEQYF
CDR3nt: TGTGCCAGCAGTTTCGGGACAGGGACCTACGAGCAGTACTTC